These 27 T cell receptor beta chains share one sample of origin, sequenced in a study of blood T cell repertoires in COVID-19 (TCRdb year 2020). The library was generated by the immunoSEQ multiplex PCR assay. TCRdb stores this immuneACCESS table with in-frame sequences only. Part of the clones is absent; in the studies checked, under half of the shortfall reflects unresolved V genes, and no reason is known for the rest. This sample gives about 340,000 clones in total; around four fifths of them show up just once. The top ten clonotypes cover about 2.7% of the sample. The sample taken for sequencing was peripheral blood. These receptors all stem from a man aged 25-45 years with active or convalescent COVID-19.

V usage is TRBV2 and J usage is TRBJ1-2; maybe TRBD1 (6 bases). V was trimmed by 5 bases and J by 4 bases, leaving 17 bases between them. Germline V lookup: CDR1 SNHLY, CDR2 FYNNEI. The CDR3 loop spans 15 amino acids. The CDR3 sequence: CASSLPGEWFYGYTF. Written as DNA, the CDR3 is TGTGCCAGCAGTCTGCCAGGGGAGTGGTTCTATGGCTACACCTTC. The entire variable domain, with the rest obtained from reference TRBV2 and TRBJ1-2, is as follows: EPEVTQTPSHQVTQMGQEVILRCVPISNHLYFYWYRQILGQKVEFLVSFYNNEISEKSEIFDDQFSVERPDGSNFTLKIRSTKLEDSAMYFCASSLPGEWFYGYTFGSGTRLTVV.

The chain recombines TRBV11-2 with TRBJ2-3; D perhaps matches TRBD2 (6 bases). Germline-derived CDR1 and CDR2 are SGHAT and FQNNGV. The CDR3 loop spans 13 amino acids. The V end lost 4 bases, the J end lost 11 bases, and 16 bases lay between the germline ends. The CDR3: CASSSTLLEGQYF. CDR3 nucleotide sequence: TGTGCCAGCAGCTCCACCCTCCTGGAGGGGCAGTATTTT.

The CDR3 bases are TGTGCCAGCAGCTCTAGCGGGAGGTCCTATGAGCAGTTCTTC. As protein: CASSSSGRSYEQFF. The rearrangement uses TRBV7-3 and TRBJ2-1; the match to TRBD2 covers 11 bases. Losses at the gene ends were 4 bases for V and 8 bases for J; bases not matched to a gene: 4. Germline lookup yields CDR1 SGHTA and CDR2 FQGTGA. CDR3 length equals 14 residues.

In this sample, this clone turned up once. A read error may account for a junction end that differs from germline. The CDR3 nucleotides read TGTGCCAGCAGCTTGTCGGGGAACCCTGAAGCTTTCTTT. Translation: CASSLSGNPEAFF. The chain is built from TRBV7-9 and TRBJ1-1; D gene ambiguous. Per the germline V gene, CDR1 is SEHNR and CDR2 is FQNEAQ (reference sequence). The length of the CDR3 is 13 residues.

The rearrangement joins TRBV27 to TRBJ1-1, with D unresolved. Germline lookup yields CDR1 MNHEY and CDR2 SMNVEV (reference sequence). This CDR3 region has 13 residues. With 3 bases removed from V and 4 bases from J, the gap between germline ends came to 9 bases. The CDR3 coding sequence is TGTGCCAGCAGTTTTCGGGGTGGCACTGAAGCTTTCTTT. Its translation: CASSFRGGTEAFF.

This clone was counted a few times. The chain employs TRBV5-4 and TRBJ2-2, with 10 bases that match TRBD2. Germline V lookup: CDR1 SGHNT, CDR2 YYREEE (reference sequence). The CDR3 is made up of 14 amino acids. V lost 4 bases and J lost 6; bases outside the gene matches: 3. The CDR3 DNA is TGTGCCAGCAGCACGGGACTAGCGCCCGGGGAGCTGTTTTTT. Encoded protein: CASSTGLAPGELFF. Variable domain in full (rest from reference TRBV5-4 and TRBJ2-2): ETGVTQSPTHLIKTRGQQVTLRCSSQSGHNTVSWYQQALGQGPQFIFQYYREEENGRGNFPPRFSGLQFPNYSSELNVNALELDDSALYLCASSTGLAPGELFFGEGSRLTVL.

The rearrangement links TRBV9 to TRBJ2-1; perhaps TRBD2 as D (5 bases). Germline V gene lookup returns CDR1 SGDLS and CDR2 YYNGEE. Trimming cost V 3 bases and J 10 bases, with 14 bases left between them. The CDR3 is 13 amino acids. CDR3 in amino acids: CASSESPIAEQFF. The CDR3 nucleotides are TGTGCCAGCAGCGAGTCGCCCATAGCGGAGCAGTTCTTC.

The V gene is TRBV7-8, the J gene TRBJ2-5, with 7 positions matching TRBD1. The ends lost 5 bases at V and 4 bases at J; junction bases unmatched: 7. Germline V lookup: CDR1 SGHVS, CDR2 FQNEAQ. This CDR3 is built from 14 residues. CDR3 DNA sequence: TGTGCCAGCAGCCCTCGGGACAGTGGAGAGACCCAGTACTTC. Protein product: CASSPRDSGETQYF.

The chain employs TRBV4-3 and TRBJ1-1; D unclear. CDR3 length: 14 amino acids. The V gene lost 0 bases and the J gene lost 4 bases, with 9 bases spanning the gap. Germline V gene lookup returns CDR1 LGHNA and CDR2 YSLEER. For the CDR3, the DNA is TGCGCCAGCAGCCAAGATTGGCGGGCCACTGAAGCTTTCTTT. Its translation: CASSQDWRATEAFF.

CDR3: CASSDDTPNEQFF. CDR3 nucleotides: TGTGCCAGCAGTGATGACACCCCCAATGAGCAGTTCTTC. The chain links TRBV2 to TRBJ2-1; D unresolved. CDR1 SNHLY and CDR2 FYNNEI come from the germline V gene. V gave up 3 bases and J gave up 6 bases, with 9 bases separating them. The CDR3 sequence is 13 residues long.

V gene TRBV21-1 combines with J gene TRBJ1-6. TRBV21-1 is annotated as a pseudogene. This CDR3 has 15 amino acids. The CDR3 protein is CASSKDNCYNSPLHF. The CDR3 DNA reads TGTGCCAGCAGCAAAGATAACTGCTATAATTCACCCCTCCACTTT.

The V call is TRBV13, the J call TRBJ1-6; D may be TRBD1 (5 bases). The CDR3 covers 16 residues. Germline assignment: CDR1 PRHDT and CDR2 FYEKMQ (reference sequence). With 5 bases removed from V and 4 bases from J, the gap between germline ends came to 15 bases. DNA of the CDR3: TGTGCCAGCAGCAATTCTAGGACACCTTATAATTCACCCCTCCACTTT. Translated, it gives CASSNSRTPYNSPLHF.

This chain joins TRBV30 and TRBJ2-5; 11 nucleotides line up with TRBD1. Trimming took 0 bases from V and 4 from J; bases not matched to a gene: 7. In germline, CDR1 is GTSNPN, CDR2 SVGIG (reference sequence). CDR3 size: 16 residues. The CDR3 protein is CAWSVGTGGKGETQYF. DNA for the CDR3: TGTGCCTGGAGTGTGGGGACAGGGGGTAAGGGAGAGACCCAGTACTTC.

This rearrangement joins TRBV11-3 to TRBJ2-7, with a tentative D call TRBD1 (5 bases). The CDR3 spans 13 residues. Trimming removed 3 bases from V and 2 bases from J, with 8 bases in between. The germline CDR1 and CDR2 sequences are SGHNT and YENEEA. CDR3 amino acids: CASSFGRAYEQYF. For the CDR3, the DNA is TGTGCCAGCAGCTTCGGCAGGGCCTACGAGCAGTACTTC.

The rearrangement links TRBV24-1 to TRBJ1-5; no clear D. The V and J ends lost 2 bases and 8 bases respectively, with 15 bases between them. This CDR3 contains 15 residues. Germline loops: CDR1 KGHDR, CDR2 SFDVKD. DNA of the CDR3: TGTGCCACCAGTGATTCTAAGGAGAGTGGAGAGCCCCAGCATTTT. Translation: CATSDSKESGEPQHF.

The count of this clone is one. The chain carries TRBV7-8 and TRBJ1-6, with 7 nucleotides matching TRBD1. The CDR3 has 15 residues. V was pared by 4 bases and J by 6 bases, with 6 bases of the junction left unmatched. Germline V gene sequence: CDR1 SGHVS, CDR2 FQNEAQ. The CDR3 is CASSSGTDFNSPLHF. In DNA, the CDR3 is TGTGCCAGCAGCTCCGGGACAGACTTTAATTCACCCCTCCACTTT.

This clone showed up just a few times. The chain couples TRBV18 to TRBJ2-7; the match to TRBD1 covers 11 bases. The CDR3 consists of 14 residues. V dropped 4 bases and J dropped 5; count of bases not matched to a gene: 4. In germline, CDR1 is KGHSH, CDR2 LQKENI. In DNA form, the CDR3 reads TGTGCCAGCTCACTCGGACAGGGGGCAAACGAGCAGTACTTC. Residues: CASSLGQGANEQYF.

V is TRBV19 and J is TRBJ2-2; TRBD1 matches 7 bases. CDR1 LNHDA and CDR2 SQIVND come from the germline V gene (reference sequence). The CDR3 is made up of 14 amino acids. J was trimmed by 4 bases and V by 4 bases; bases with no gene match: 3. CDR3 DNA: TGTGCCAGTAGTACGAACAGGGGCACCGGGGAGCTGTTTTTT. Translating gives CASSTNRGTGELFF. Full variable domain (missing parts from reference TRBV19 and TRBJ2-2): DGGITQSPKYLFRKEGQNVTLSCEQNLNHDAMYWYRQDPGQGLRLIYYSQIVNDFQKGDIAEGYSVSREKKESFPLTVTSAQKNPTAFYLCASSTNRGTGELFFGEGSRLTVL.

The chain has TRBV29-1 and TRBJ1-2, with a weak D call TRBD1 (6 bases). CDR3 size: 14 residues. Germline CDR1 reads SQVTM; CDR2 reads ANQGSEA. Trimming took off 4 bases at V and 4 bases at J, with 16 bases between the two ends. The CDR3 coding sequence is TGCAGCGTTGGGGACGTTCAGGGGAGCTATGGCTACACCTTC. Its translation is CSVGDVQGSYGYTF.

The chain uses TRBV7-2 and TRBJ2-5; D is perhaps TRBD2 (6 bases). Germline V gene lookup returns CDR1 SGHTA and CDR2 FQGNSA. V lost 5 bases to trimming and J lost 2 bases, with 9 bases between them. The CDR3 runs to 13 residues. Here the CDR3 DNA reads TGTGCCAGCAGCCGGACTAAACAAGAGACCCAGTACTTC. It codes for CASSRTKQETQYF. Full variable domain (outside the CDR3, taken from reference TRBV7-2 and TRBJ2-5): GAGVSQSPSNKVTEKGKDVELRCDPISGHTALYWYRQSLGQGLEFLIYFQGNSAPDKSGLPSDRFSAERTGGSVSTLTIQRTQQEDSAVYLCASSRTKQETQYFGPGTRLLVL.

The chain recombines TRBV29-1 with TRBJ1-5, with 10 positions matching TRBD1. Germline-derived CDR1 and CDR2 are SQVTM and ANQGSEA. This CDR3 is 17 amino acids long. J gave up 0 bases and V 6 bases, and 11 bases lay outside the gene matches. The chain's CDR3 is CSVVLDRGLYSNQPQHF. CDR3 DNA: TGCAGCGTGGTCCTCGACAGGGGGCTCTATAGCAATCAGCCCCAGCATTTT.

The chain joins TRBV6-2 or TRBV6-3 to TRBJ1-6; no reliable D call. The V and J ends lost 4 bases and 12 bases respectively, with 10 bases between them. In germline, CDR1 is MNHEY, CDR2 SVGEGT. This CDR3 is 12 amino acids long. The CDR3 loop reads CASSSRGRPLHF. Here the CDR3 DNA reads TGTGCCAGCAGTTCTCGAGGGAGACCCCTCCACTTT.

The V call is TRBV28, the J call TRBJ1-3; weak D call: TRBD1 (6 bases). CDR1 is MDHEN, CDR2 SYDVKM, per germline. Trimming pared 8 bases from V and 2 bases from J, leaving 19 bases between. This CDR3 has 16 amino acids. This CDR3 is CASAPTAGATGNTIYF. For the CDR3, the DNA is TGTGCCAGCGCCCCCACGGCGGGGGCCACTGGAAACACCATATATTTT. Drawing the rest from reference TRBV28 and TRBJ1-3, the complete variable domain is DVKVTQSSRYLVKRTGEKVFLECVQDMDHENMFWYRQDPGLGLRLIYFSYDVKMKEKGDIPEGYSVSREKKERFSLILESASTNQTSMYLCASAPTAGATGNTIYFGEGSWLTVV.

This clone was seen a handful of times. The rearrangement uses TRBV6-2 or TRBV6-3 and TRBJ1-1, with 8 nucleotides matching TRBD1. Trimming cost V 6 bases and J 6 bases; bases outside gene matches: 9. Germline assignment: CDR1 MNHEY and CDR2 SVGEGT. The CDR3 runs to 14 residues. The CDR3 DNA sequence: TGTGCCAGCAGCCTACCGACAGGGGCGGCTGAAGCTTTCTTT. Residues: CASSLPTGAAEAFF.

The gene calls are TRBV18 and TRBJ2-7, with D possibly being TRBD1 (6 bases). The CDR3 has 13 residues. From germline, CDR1 is KGHSH and CDR2 LQKENI. With 6 bases removed from V and 3 bases from J, the gap between germline ends came to 12 bases. DNA for the CDR3: TGTGCCAGCTCCCTCCGGGACAACTACGAGCAGTACTTC. It codes for CASSLRDNYEQYF.

This clone was observed a handful of times. DNA for the CDR3: TGTGCCAGCAGTTACTCGATCGCAGGGGGCGCGGAGGGCTACACCTTC. It is translated as CASSYSIAGGAEGYTF. The chain carries TRBV6-6 and TRBJ1-2; 8 bases are shared with TRBD1. This CDR3 has 16 amino acids. The V and J ends lost 0 bases and 8 bases, in that order; junction bases with no gene match: 11. Germline-derived CDR1 and CDR2 are MNHNY and SVGAGI (reference sequence).

This chain connects TRBV11-3 to TRBJ2-2; TRBD2 aligns across 11 bases. V was clipped by 4 bases and J by 3 bases; unmatched bases: 7. Germline CDR1 reads SGHNT; CDR2 reads YENEEA. CDR3 length: 17 amino acids. The CDR3 nucleotides read TGTGCCAGCAGCTCAGAACTAGCGGGGGTTTACACCGGGGAGCTGTTTTTT. Translated, it gives CASSSELAGVYTGELFF.